This TCR beta chain stems from a study of cytomegalovirus exposure and HLA in healthy donors. Primers: 60 Vbeta forward and 13 Jbeta reverse. The data were produced by immunoSEQ multiplex PCR, yet TCRdb's version contains in-frame clones alone and is incomplete. Seen here are about 92,000 clones, 55% to 85% observed once, and the top ten hold 16%. The sequencing sample was made of PBMCs. The receptor was derived from a woman aged 18-35 years in good health and CMV-seropositive.

CDR3 nucleotides: TGTGCCAGCAGGTTGTCAGTAGGAGTAACAGATACGCAGTATTTT. Residues: CASRLSVGVTDTQYF. This rearrangement joins TRBV27 to TRBJ2-3; no firm D call. Germline V gene lookup returns CDR1 MNHEY and CDR2 SMNVEV (reference sequence). This CDR3 is 15 amino acids long. Trimming left V 6 bases short and J 3 bases short, with 16 bases between.